These 8 T cell receptor beta chains originate from one sample sequenced in a study of radiotherapy plus CTLA-4 blockade in lung cancer. This table comes from immunoSEQ multiplex PCR, and its TCRdb copy is limited to in-frame clones, with some not included. The repertoire has tens of thousands of clones, about nine tenths of them found once; the top ten carry 40%. Material: peripheral blood, obtained from a patient treated with radiotherapy plus ipilimumab. The receptors were gathered from a human donor with non-small cell lung cancer that progressed on radiotherapy plus ipilimumab.

V is TRBV28 and J is TRBJ2-7; D might be TRBD1 or TRBD2, each matching 5 bases. This CDR3 has 16 residues. Trimming left V 3 bases short and J 2 bases short, with 17 bases between. Germline CDR1 is MDHEN and CDR2 is SYDVKM. The CDR3 coding sequence is TGTGCCAGCAGTTTGGGGGTCAGTTTCATCCCCTACGAGCAGTACTTC. Amino acids: CASSLGVSFIPYEQYF.

V usage is TRBV5-6 and J usage is TRBJ2-7; unclear D gene. Trimming took 4 bases from V and 2 from J, leaving 10 bases between them. The CDR3 is 13 amino acids. Germline V CDR1 and CDR2: SGHDT, YYEEEE. DNA for the CDR3: TGTGCCAGCAGCGATAGGAGCGCCTACGAGCAGTACTTC. Its translation: CASSDRSAYEQYF.

The J gene is TRBJ2-6, the V gene TRBV5-4; 7 bases agree with TRBD1. V shed 2 bases and J 3 bases; nucleotides not matched to a gene: 2. Germline V gene sequence: CDR1 SGHNT, CDR2 YYREEE (reference sequence). The CDR3 spans 15 residues. This CDR3 reads CASSLGDSGANVLTF. CDR3 bases: TGTGCCAGCAGCTTAGGGGACAGTGGGGCCAACGTCCTGACTTTC.

The chain carries TRBV5-6 and TRBJ1-1; TRBD1 aligns across 10 bases. V was pared by 3 bases and J by 0 bases, with 8 bases of the junction left unmatched. The CDR3 has 17 amino acids. Per germline, CDR1 SGHDT and CDR2 YYEEEE. CDR3: CASSWGSGTGVNTEAFF. The CDR3 DNA reads as TGTGCCAGCAGCTGGGGTTCCGGGACAGGGGTGAACACTGAAGCTTTCTTT.

The sample holds one count of this clone. The V gene is TRBV4-2, the J gene TRBJ2-2, with D perhaps TRBD2 (6 bases). Germline CDR1 LGHNA, CDR2 YNFKEQ. The CDR3 is made up of 17 amino acids. Deletions cut 0 bases from V and 1 base from J, with 12 bases between. The chain's CDR3 is CASSQDLAGRNTGELFF. The CDR3 DNA sequence: TGTGCCAGCAGCCAAGATTTGGCCGGGAGGAACACCGGGGAGCTGTTTTTT.

The chain has TRBV15 and TRBJ2-7; D may be TRBD1 (5 bases). The CDR3 is made up of 15 amino acids. The V gene lost 1 base and the J gene lost 5 bases, with 15 bases spanning the gap. Germline CDR1 reads LNHNV; CDR2 reads YYDKDF (reference sequence). The CDR3 DNA is TGTGCCACCAGCAGAGTATTGACTGGGGCCGACGAGCAGTACGTC. Amino acids: CATSRVLTGADEQYV.

The V gene is TRBV5-1, the J gene TRBJ1-3; D is uncertain. CDR1 SGHRS and CDR2 YFSETQ come from the germline V gene. V was pared by 1 base and J by 4 bases, with 12 bases between. CDR3 length equals 15 residues. The chain's CDR3 is CASSLSRLQGNTIYF. The CDR3 DNA reads as TGCGCCAGCAGCTTGTCCCGACTCCAAGGAAACACCATATATTTT.

The chain couples TRBV10-3 to TRBJ2-5, with D perhaps TRBD1 (5 bases). V was clipped by 7 bases and J by 5 bases, with 14 bases between them. The CDR3 has 13 residues. Germline V lookup: CDR1 ENHRY, CDR2 SYGVKD. CDR3 in amino acids: CAITSGIGETQYF. The CDR3 DNA sequence: TGTGCCATCACCTCAGGGATCGGCGAGACCCAGTACTTC.